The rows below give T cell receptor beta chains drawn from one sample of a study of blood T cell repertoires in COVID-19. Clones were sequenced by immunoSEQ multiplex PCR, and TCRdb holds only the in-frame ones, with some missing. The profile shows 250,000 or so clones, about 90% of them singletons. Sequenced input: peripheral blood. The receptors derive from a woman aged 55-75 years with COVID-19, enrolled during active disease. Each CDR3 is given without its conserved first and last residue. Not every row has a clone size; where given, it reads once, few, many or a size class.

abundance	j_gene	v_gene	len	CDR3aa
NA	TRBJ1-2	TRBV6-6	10	ATRGQGLGYT
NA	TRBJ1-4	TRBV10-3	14	AISNALRQTNEKLF
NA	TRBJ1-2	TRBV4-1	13	ASSQGQGVDYGYT
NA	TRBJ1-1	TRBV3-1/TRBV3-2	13	ASSQPATLNTEAF
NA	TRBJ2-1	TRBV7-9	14	ASSWPGQGAGNEQF
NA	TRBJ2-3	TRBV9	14	ASRAPGSSGADTQY
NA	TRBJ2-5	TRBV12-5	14	ASGGGGTPYQETQY
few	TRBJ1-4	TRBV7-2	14	ASSSRAGANLQKLF
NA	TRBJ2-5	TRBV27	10	ASGAREETQY
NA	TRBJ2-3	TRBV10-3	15	AISESRLAGDQDTQY
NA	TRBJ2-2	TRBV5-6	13	ASSPRAKNTGELF
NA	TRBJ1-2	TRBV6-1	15	ASSAWTGQSRNYGYT
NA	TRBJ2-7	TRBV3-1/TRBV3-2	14	ASSQGPQGFIYEQY
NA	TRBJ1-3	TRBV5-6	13	ASTNAGISGNTIY
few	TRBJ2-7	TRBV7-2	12	ASSRSRGPNEQY
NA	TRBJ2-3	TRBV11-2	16	ASSLLAGGVPSTDTQY
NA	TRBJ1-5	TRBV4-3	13	ASSHTGGAGQPQH
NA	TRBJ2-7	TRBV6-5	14	ASSYSRGPHSYEQY
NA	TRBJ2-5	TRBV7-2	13	ASSSIDGGQETQY
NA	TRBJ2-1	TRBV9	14	ASSVGTFSSYNEQF
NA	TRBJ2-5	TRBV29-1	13	SVDYRDRGPETQY
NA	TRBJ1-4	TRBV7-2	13	ASSPVLGADEKLF
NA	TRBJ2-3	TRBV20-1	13	SASPDFSSTDTQY
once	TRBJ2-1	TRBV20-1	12	SASAGGPRNEQF